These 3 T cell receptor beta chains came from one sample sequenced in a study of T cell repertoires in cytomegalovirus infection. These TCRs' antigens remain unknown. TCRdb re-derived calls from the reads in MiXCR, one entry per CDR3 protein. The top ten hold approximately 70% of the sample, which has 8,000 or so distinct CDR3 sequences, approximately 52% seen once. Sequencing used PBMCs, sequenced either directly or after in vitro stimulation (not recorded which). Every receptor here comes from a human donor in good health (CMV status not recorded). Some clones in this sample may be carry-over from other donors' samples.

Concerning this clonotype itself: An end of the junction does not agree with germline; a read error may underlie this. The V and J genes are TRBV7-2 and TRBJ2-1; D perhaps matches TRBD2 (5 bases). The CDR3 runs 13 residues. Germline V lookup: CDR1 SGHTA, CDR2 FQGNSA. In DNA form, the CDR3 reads TGTGCCAGAAGCTTAGCGTCCTACAATGAGACGTTCTTC. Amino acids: CARSLASYNETFF.

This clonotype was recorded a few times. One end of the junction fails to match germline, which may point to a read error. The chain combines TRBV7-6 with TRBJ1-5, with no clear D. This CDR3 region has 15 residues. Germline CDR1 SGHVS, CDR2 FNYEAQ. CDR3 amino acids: CASSPETYSNQPPPF. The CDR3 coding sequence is TGTGCCAGCAGCCCCGAAACATACAGCAATCAGCCCCCCCCTTTT. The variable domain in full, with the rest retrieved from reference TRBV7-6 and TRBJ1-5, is GAGVSQSPRYKVTKRGQDVALRCDPISGHVSLYWYRQALGQGPEFLTYFNYEAQQDKSGLPNDRFSAERPEGSISTLTIQRTEQRDSAMYRCASSPETYSNQPPPFGDGTRLSIL.

The CDR3 nucleotides are TGCAGTGCTAGAGATTTGGCTAGCGCCTCCTACGAGCAGTACTTC. Translating gives CSARDLASASYEQYF. V gene TRBV20-1 combines with J gene TRBJ2-7, with a weak D call TRBD2 (6 bases). Germline CDR1 is DFQATT and CDR2 is SNEGSKA (reference sequence). V dropped 0 bases and J dropped 0 bases, with 12 bases sitting between them. CDR3 length equals 15 residues.